This T cell receptor beta chain comes out of a study of shared clonotypes between healthy human individuals. In the study overall: The people who gave samples were a couple of women and a few men aged 18 to 49.

Broader study findings: Expectations were that clonotype sharing among donors would be affected by sequencing depth. Approximately 4.6% of naive CD4 clonotypes were common to several donors.

This clone was counted only a few times. What it recognizes is unknown. TCRdb's copy holds only in-frame clones and misses some; the assay was immunoSEQ multiplex PCR. This table holds about 2.4 million clones, 90% to 95% found once. All the donors were Caucasian adults who lived in Nashville, Tennessee. The CDR3 length is 14 residues. Germline CDR1 GTSNPN, CDR2 SVGIG (reference sequence). The trim removed 5 bases at V and 3 bases at J, leaving 5 bases unmatched. Specimen: naive CD4+ T cells from PBMCs. Subset denoted: CD45RA+ positively selected. The V call is TRBV30, the J call TRBJ1-5, with 9 bases aligning to TRBD1. The clonotype originates from a young man in good health. Some clones in this sample may be carry-over from other donors' samples. CDR3 loop: CAWDRTGDNQPQHF. In DNA, the CDR3 is TGTGCCTGGGATCGGACAGGGGACAATCAGCCCCAGCATTTT.